This TCR beta chain is drawn from a study of blood T cell repertoires in COVID-19. Study details: COVID-19 samples, acute and convalescent, were from the United States, Italy and Spain. T cells, B-cell-depleted T cells, or PBMCs supplied cDNA or gDNA.

Generated by immunoSEQ multiplex PCR, the TCRdb table keeps only in-frame clones and is missing some. The repertoire holds 250,000 to 300,000 clones, with about nine tenths as singletons. Participant ages covered roughly 18 to 89 years across 20 to 30 US areas. Participant-given clinical history determined each cohort assignment. The sample taken for sequencing was PBMCs or T cells enriched from blood (not recorded which). The sequence was obtained from a woman in her thirties or forties with acute COVID-19.

The DNA of the CDR3 is TGTGCCAGCAGTTTCTCAGGGTTTAGAGAGACCCAGTACTTC. Protein sequence: CASSFSGFRETQYF. The rearrangement joins TRBV28 to TRBJ2-5; TRBD1 might be the D (5 bases). This CDR3 has 14 residues. Per the germline V gene, CDR1 is MDHEN and CDR2 is SYDVKM. V was clipped by 3 bases and J by 4 bases, with 12 bases between them.